Listed below are T cell receptor beta chains from one sample, sequenced in a study of cytomegalovirus exposure and HLA in healthy donors. Method: immunoSEQ multiplex PCR; TCRdb's copy keeps in-frame clones and lacks some. The sample lists approximately 90,000 clones, around 70% occurring once. The sequencing sample was made of PBMCs. The receptor source for this set is a woman aged 50 to 60 in good health and CMV-seropositive. Both conserved end residues are part of each CDR3. The D gene is left open where the match is weak. Size is stated for part of the rows, as once, few or many counts, or as a class when the clone is expanded.

J gene	CDR3 length	V gene	D gene	clone size	CDR3 DNA	CDR3 protein
TRBJ2-5	16	TRBV10-3	.	.	TGTGCCATCAGTGAGTCTGGATTCGAGGGTCAAGAGACCCAGTACTTC	CAISESGFEGQETQYF
TRBJ2-3	16	TRBV4-2	TRBD2	.	TGTGCCAGCAGCCAAGTCGGAACGGGGGGGGAAGATACGCAGTATTTT	CASSQVGTGGEDTQYF
TRBJ1-2	14	TRBV27	.	.	TGTGCCAGCAGTCAATTGGGAGCTAACTATGGCTACACCTTC	CASSQLGANYGYTF
TRBJ2-3	14	TRBV5-8	.	few	TGTGCCAGCAGCTTCGGGAGAGGCACAGATACGCAGTATTTT	CASSFGRGTDTQYF
TRBJ1-1	18	TRBV5-5	TRBD1	once	TGTGCCAGCAGCATAGCCATGACAGGGGCGAATGTTCGCACTGAAGCTTTCTTT	CASSIAMTGANVRTEAFF
TRBJ1-5	14	TRBV6-6	.	.	TGTGCCAGCAGTTACTCGATCGGGAATCAGCCCCAGCATTTT	CASSYSIGNQPQHF
TRBJ2-5	13	TRBV19	.	.	TGTGCCAGTAGTATAGGATCGGAAGAGACCCAGTACTTC	CASSIGSEETQYF
TRBJ1-3	13	TRBV7-9	.	few	TGTGCCAGCAGCTTTGGCCGAGGAAACACCATATATTTT	CASSFGRGNTIYF
TRBJ2-5	15	TRBV14	TRBD2	.	TGTGCCAGCAGCCCCCGCGGGGGTTCGGCGAGGACCCAGTACTTC	CASSPRGGSARTQYF
TRBJ1-2	13	TRBV6-5	.	few	TGTGCCAGCAGCCTAACATCAGGAGGTGGCTACACCTTC	CASSLTSGGGYTF
TRBJ1-1	14	TRBV29-1	.	few	TGCAGCGTCGAGGGGGGGGGAGGGAACACTGAAGCTTTCTTT	CSVEGGGGNTEAFF
TRBJ1-6	14	TRBV14	.	.	TGTGCCAGCAACCAAGGACTGATAAATTCACCCCTCCACTTT	CASNQGLINSPLHF
TRBJ2-7	15	TRBV5-5	TRBD1	few	TGTGCCAGCAGCTGGGACAGGGGGAGCTCCTACGAGCAGTACTTC	CASSWDRGSSYEQYF
TRBJ2-7	11	TRBV20-1	.	few	TGCAGTGCTAACTCGGGTTACGAGCAGTACTTC	CSANSGYEQYF
TRBJ2-7	15	TRBV4-2	TRBD2	.	TGTGCCAGCAGCCAAGGGCTAGCGGGCACCTACGAGCAGTACTTC	CASSQGLAGTYEQYF
TRBJ2-1	16	TRBV7-3	.	.	TGTGCCAGCAGCTTACTAGGCCCCAGCTCCTACAATGAGCAGTTCTTC	CASSLLGPSSYNEQFF
TRBJ2-7	15	TRBV28	.	.	TGTGCCAGCAGATCCCTTCGGGGTAGGGTGAACGAGCAGTACTTC	CASRSLRGRVNEQYF
TRBJ2-2	20	TRBV18	TRBD2	.	TGTGCCAGCTCACCGTTGACAGGTCCTAGCGGGCGACATTTGACCGGGGAGCTGTTTTTT	CASSPLTGPSGRHLTGELFF